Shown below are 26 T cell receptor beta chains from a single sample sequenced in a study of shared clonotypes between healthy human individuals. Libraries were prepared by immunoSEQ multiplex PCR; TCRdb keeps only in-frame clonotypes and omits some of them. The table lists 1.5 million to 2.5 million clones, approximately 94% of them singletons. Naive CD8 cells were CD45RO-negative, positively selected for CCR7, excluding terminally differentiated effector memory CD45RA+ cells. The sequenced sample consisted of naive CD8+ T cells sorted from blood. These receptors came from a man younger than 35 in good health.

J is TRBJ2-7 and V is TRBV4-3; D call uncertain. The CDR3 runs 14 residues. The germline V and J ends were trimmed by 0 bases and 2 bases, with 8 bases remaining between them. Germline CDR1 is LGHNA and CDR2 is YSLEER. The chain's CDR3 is CASSQDISPYEQYF. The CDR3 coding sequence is TGCGCCAGCAGCCAAGATATCTCCCCCTACGAGCAGTACTTC.

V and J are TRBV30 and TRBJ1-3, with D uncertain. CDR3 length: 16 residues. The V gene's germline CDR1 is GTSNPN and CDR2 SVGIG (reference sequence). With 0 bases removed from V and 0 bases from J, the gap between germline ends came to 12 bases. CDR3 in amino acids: CAWSVAPPDSGNTIYF. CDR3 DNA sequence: TGTGCCTGGAGTGTTGCACCCCCGGACTCTGGAAACACCATATATTTT.

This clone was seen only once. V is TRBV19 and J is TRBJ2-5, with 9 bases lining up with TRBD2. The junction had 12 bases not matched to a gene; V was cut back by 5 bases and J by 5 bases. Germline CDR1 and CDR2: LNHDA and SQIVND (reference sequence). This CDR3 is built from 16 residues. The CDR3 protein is CASSPRRGGARETQYF. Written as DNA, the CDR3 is TGTGCCAGTAGTCCCCGGCGCGGGGGGGCCCGGGAGACCCAGTACTTC.

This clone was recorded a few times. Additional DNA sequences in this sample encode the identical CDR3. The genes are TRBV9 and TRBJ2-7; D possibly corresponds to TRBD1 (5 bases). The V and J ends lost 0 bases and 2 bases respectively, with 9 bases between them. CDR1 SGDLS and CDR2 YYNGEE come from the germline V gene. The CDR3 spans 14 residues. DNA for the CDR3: TGTGCCAGCAGCGTAGGGGCAGGGACCTACGAGCAGTACTTC. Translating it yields CASSVGAGTYEQYF.

CDR3 protein: CASSLFPGDEKLFF. CDR3 nucleotides: TGTGCCAGCAGCTTATTTCCAGGGGATGAAAAACTGTTTTTT. V gene TRBV7-8 combines with J gene TRBJ1-4; tentatively, D is TRBD1 (6 bases). The germline V gene encodes CDR1 SGHVS and CDR2 FQNEAQ. CDR3 size: 14 residues. Trimming shortened V by 2 bases and J by 6 bases, and 10 bases separated the two germline ends.

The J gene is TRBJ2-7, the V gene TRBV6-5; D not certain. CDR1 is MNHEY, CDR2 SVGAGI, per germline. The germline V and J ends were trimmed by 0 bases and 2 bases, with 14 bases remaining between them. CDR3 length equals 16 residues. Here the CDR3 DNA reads TGTGCCAGCAGTTACTCGATTGGGGTAGTAACCTACGAGCAGTACTTC. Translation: CASSYSIGVVTYEQYF.

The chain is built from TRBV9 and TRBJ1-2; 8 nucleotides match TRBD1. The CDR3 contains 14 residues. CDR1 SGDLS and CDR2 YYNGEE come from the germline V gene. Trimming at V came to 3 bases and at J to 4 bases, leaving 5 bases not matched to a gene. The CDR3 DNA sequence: TGTGCCAGCAGCGGCGGGACAGGTCTCTATGGCTACACCTTC. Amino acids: CASSGGTGLYGYTF.

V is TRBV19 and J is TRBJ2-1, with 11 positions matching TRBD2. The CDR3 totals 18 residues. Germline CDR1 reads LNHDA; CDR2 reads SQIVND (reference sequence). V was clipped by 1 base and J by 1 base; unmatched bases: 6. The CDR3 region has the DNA TGTGCCAGTAGTATAGTACTAGCGGGAGAATGGTCCTACAATGAGCAGTTCTTC. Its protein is CASSIVLAGEWSYNEQFF.

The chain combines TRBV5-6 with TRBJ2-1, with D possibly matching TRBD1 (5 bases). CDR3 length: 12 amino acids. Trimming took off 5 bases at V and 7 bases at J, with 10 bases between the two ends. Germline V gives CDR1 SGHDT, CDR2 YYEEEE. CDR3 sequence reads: CASRGQGNEQFF. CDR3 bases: TGTGCCAGCAGGGGGCAGGGTAATGAGCAGTTCTTC.

The CDR3 here is CASSLSGLPEAFF. CDR3 coding DNA: TGTGCCAGTAGTTTATCGGGGCTCCCCGAAGCTTTCTTT. This chain joins TRBV19 and TRBJ1-1; D is perhaps TRBD1 (5 bases). Germline assignment: CDR1 LNHDA and CDR2 SQIVND (reference sequence). V lost 5 bases to trimming and J lost 8 bases, with 15 bases between them. The CDR3 loop spans 13 amino acids. Full variable domain (remainder filled in from reference TRBV19 and TRBJ1-1): DGGITQSPKYLFRKEGQNVTLSCEQNLNHDAMYWYRQDPGQGLRLIYYSQIVNDFQKGDIAEGYSVSREKKESFPLTVTSAQKNPTAFYLCASSLSGLPEAFFGQGTRLTVV.

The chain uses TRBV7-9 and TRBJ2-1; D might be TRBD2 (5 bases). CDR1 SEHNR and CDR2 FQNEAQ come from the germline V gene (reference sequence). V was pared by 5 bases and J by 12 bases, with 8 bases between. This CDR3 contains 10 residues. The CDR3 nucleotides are TGTGCCAGCAGCCCCCGGGGGCAGTTCTTC. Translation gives CASSPRGQFF.

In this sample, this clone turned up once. The CDR3 sequence is CASSDRQGPGTEAFF. The DNA for the CDR3 is TGTGCCAGCAGTGACCGACAGGGGCCGGGCACTGAAGCTTTCTTT. The rearrangement joins TRBV25-1 to TRBJ1-1, with 8 bases lining up with TRBD1. Germline V gene lookup returns CDR1 MGHDK and CDR2 SYGVNS. V dropped 3 bases and J dropped 4; count of bases not matched to a gene: 7. This CDR3 contains 15 residues.

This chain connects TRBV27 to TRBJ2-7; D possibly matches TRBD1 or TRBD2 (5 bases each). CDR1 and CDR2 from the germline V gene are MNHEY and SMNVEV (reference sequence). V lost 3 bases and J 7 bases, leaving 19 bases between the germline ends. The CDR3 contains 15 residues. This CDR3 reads CASSLGPIRGGEQYF. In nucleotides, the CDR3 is TGTGCCAGCAGTTTGGGACCGATCCGGGGTGGGGAGCAGTACTTC.

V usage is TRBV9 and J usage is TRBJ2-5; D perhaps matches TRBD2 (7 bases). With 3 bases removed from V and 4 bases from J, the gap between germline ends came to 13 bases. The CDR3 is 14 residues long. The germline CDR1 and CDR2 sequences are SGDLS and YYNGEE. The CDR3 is CASSEGDYGETQYF. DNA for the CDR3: TGTGCCAGCAGCGAGGGGGACTACGGAGAGACCCAGTACTTC.

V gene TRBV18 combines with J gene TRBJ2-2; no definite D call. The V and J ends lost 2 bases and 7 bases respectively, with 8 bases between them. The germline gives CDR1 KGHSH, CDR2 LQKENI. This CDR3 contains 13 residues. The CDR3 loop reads CASSPEFGGELFF. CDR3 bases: TGTGCCAGCTCACCAGAGTTTGGCGGGGAGCTGTTTTTT.

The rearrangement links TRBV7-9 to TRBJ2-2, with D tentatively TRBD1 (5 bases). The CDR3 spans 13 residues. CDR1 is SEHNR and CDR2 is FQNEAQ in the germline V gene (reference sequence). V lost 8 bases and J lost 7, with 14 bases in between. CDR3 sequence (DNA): TGTGCCAGCGCCAGGGTTCTGATCGGGGAGCTGTTTTTT. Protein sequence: CASARVLIGELFF.

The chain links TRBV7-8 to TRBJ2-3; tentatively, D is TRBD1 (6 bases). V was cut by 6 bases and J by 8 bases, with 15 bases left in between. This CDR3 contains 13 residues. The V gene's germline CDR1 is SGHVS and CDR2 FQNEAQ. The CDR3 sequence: CASSSRGSSTQYF. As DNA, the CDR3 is TGTGCCAGCAGTTCGAGGGGGAGTAGTACGCAGTATTTT.

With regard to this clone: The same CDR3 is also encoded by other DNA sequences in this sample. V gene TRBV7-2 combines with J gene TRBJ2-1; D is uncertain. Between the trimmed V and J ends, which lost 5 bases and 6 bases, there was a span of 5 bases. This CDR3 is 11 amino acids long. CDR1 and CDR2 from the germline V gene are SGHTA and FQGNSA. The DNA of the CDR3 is TGTGCCAGCAGCCCGGGCAATGAGCAGTTCTTC. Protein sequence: CASSPGNEQFF.

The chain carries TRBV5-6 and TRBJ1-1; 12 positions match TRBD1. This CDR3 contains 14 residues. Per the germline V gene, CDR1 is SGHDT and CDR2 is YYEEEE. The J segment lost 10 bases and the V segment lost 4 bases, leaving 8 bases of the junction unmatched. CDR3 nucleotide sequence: TGTGCCAGCAGCCCTGGGACAGGGGGCCTTATAGCTTTCTTT. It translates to CASSPGTGGLIAFF.

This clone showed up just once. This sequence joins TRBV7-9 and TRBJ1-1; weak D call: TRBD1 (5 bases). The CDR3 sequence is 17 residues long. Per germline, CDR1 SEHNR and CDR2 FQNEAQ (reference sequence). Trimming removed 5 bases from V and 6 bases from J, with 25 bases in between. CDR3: CASSPRPGQGESAEAFF. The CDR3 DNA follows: TGTGCCAGCAGCCCGCGGCCTGGGCAAGGGGAGTCGGCTGAAGCTTTCTTT.

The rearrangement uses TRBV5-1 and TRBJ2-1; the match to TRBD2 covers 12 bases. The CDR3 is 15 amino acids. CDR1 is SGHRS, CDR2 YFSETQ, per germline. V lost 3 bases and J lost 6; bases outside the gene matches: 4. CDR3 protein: CASSSTSGSSNEQFF. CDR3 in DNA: TGCGCCAGCAGCTCGACTAGCGGGAGCTCCAATGAGCAGTTCTTC.

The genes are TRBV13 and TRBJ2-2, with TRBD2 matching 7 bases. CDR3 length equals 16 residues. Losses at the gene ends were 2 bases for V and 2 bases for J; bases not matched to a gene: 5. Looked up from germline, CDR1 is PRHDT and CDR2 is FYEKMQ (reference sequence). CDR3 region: CASSLSPSGNTGELFF. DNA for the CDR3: TGTGCCAGCAGCTTAAGTCCTAGCGGAAACACCGGGGAGCTGTTTTTT.

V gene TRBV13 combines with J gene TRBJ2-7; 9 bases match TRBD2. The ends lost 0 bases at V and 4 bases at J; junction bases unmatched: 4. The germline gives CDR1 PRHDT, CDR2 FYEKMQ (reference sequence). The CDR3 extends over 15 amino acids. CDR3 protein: CASSLGGLAGYEQYF. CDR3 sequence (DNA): TGTGCCAGCAGCTTAGGGGGGCTAGCGGGGTACGAGCAGTACTTC.

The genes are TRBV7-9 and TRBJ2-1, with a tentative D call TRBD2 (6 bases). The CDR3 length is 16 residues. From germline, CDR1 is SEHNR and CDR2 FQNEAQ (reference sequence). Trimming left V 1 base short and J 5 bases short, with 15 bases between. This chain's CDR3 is CASSLGAEGPHNEQFF. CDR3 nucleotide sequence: TGTGCCAGCAGCTTAGGTGCGGAGGGCCCCCACAATGAGCAGTTCTTC.

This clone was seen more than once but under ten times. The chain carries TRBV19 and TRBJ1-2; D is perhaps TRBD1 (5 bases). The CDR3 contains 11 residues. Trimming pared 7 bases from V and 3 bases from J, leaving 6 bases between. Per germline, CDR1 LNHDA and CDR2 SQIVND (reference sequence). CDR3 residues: CASIGDYGYTF. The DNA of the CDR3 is TGTGCCAGTATAGGGGACTATGGCTACACCTTC.

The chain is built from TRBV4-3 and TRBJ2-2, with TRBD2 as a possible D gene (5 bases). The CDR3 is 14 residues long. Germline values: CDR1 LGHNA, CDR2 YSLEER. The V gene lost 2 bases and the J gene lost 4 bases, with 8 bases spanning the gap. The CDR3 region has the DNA TGCGCCAGCAGCCAACTAACTAGCACCGGGGAGCTGTTTTTT. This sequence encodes CASSQLTSTGELFF.